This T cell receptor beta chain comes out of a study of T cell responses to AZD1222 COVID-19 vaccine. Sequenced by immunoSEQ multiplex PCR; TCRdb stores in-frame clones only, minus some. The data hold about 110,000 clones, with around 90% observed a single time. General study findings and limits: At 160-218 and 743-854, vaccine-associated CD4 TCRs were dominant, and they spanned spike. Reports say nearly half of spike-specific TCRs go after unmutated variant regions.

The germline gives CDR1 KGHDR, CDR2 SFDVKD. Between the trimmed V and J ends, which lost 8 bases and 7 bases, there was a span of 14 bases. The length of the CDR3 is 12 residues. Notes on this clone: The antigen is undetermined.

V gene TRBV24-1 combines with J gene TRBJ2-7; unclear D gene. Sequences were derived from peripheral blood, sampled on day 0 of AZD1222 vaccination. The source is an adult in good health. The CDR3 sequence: CATTTNSLEQYF. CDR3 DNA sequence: TGTGCCACCACCACGAATTCTTTGGAGCAGTACTTC.